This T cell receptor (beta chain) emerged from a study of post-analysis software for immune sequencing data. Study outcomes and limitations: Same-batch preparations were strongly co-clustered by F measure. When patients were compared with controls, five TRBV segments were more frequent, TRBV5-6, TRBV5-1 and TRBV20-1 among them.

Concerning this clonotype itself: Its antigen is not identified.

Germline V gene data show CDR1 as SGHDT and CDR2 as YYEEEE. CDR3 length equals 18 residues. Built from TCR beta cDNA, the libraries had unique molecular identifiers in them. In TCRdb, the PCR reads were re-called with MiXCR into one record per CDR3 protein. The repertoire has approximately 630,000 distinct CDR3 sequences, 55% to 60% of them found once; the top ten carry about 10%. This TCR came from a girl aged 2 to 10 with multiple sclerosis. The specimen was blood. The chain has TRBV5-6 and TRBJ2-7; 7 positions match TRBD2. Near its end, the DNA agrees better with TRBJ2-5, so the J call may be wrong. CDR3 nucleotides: TGTGCCAGCAGCTTGATAGGAAGCGGGGTATTGTACCAAGAGACCCAGTACTTC. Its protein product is CASSLIGSGVLYQETQYF.